There are a few counts of the clone carrying this TCR beta chain. What it recognizes is unknown. The CDR3 has 14 amino acids. The germline gives CDR1 MNHEY, CDR2 SVGAGI. V gave up 6 bases and J gave up 2 bases, with 13 bases separating them. This specimen comes from a study of Ad26.COV2.S vaccination and SARS-CoV-2 variants. Study details: Ad26.COV2.S given intramuscularly, once or twice 56 days apart. Study results and caveats: Post-vaccination breadth of spike-specific CD8+ and CD4+ T cell responses was reportedly substantial. Recipients of either vaccine or placebo displayed similar breadth of non-spike TCRs.

Produced via immunoSEQ multiplex PCR; TCRdb's table is partial and in-frame only. The sample holds a few hundred thousand clones, around 87% seen once. The treatment denotes: about 20 received Ad26.COV2.S at low or high dose, single or two shots; about 5 received placebo; per-sample allocation not given. Collection of samples fell on day 63 after the first vaccine or placebo injection. In Boston, the donor was an adult between 18-55 years of age. V is TRBV6-5 and J is TRBJ1-1; D gene unclear. The sequence was collected from a person aged 18-60 years who received the Ad26.COV2.S COVID-19 vaccine or a placebo. The sample consisted of peripheral blood, taken in a trial of Ad26.COV2.S vaccine versus placebo. The CDR3 reads CASSPLQPNTEAFF. The CDR3 nucleotides read TGTGCCAGCAGCCCGCTCCAGCCCAACACTGAAGCTTTCTTT.